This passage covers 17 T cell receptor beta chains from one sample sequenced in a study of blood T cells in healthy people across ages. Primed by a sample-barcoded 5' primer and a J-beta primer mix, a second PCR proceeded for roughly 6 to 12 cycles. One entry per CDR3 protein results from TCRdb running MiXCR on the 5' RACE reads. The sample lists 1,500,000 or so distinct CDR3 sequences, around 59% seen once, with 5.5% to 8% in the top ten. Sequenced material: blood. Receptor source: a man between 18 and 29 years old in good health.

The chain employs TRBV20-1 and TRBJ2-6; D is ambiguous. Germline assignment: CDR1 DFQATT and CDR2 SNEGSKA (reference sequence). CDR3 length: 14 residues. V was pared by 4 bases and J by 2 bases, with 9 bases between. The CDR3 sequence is CSAITEPGANVLTF. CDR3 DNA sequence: TGCAGTGCTATAACTGAGCCTGGGGCCAACGTCCTGACTTTC.

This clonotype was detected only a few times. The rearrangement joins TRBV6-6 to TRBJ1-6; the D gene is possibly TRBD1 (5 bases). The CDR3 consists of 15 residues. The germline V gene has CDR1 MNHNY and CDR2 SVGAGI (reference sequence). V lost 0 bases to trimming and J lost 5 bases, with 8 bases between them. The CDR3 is CASSYSTENNSPLHF. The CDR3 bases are TGTGCCAGCAGTTACTCGACAGAGAATAATTCACCCCTCCACTTT.

This CDR3 is CSVPQSSYNEQFF. In nucleotides, the CDR3 is TGCAGTGTTCCTCAATCCTCTTACAATGAGCAGTTCTTC. The V gene is TRBV20-1, the J gene TRBJ2-1; D is unclear. From germline, CDR1 is DFQATT and CDR2 SNEGSKA (reference sequence). The V end was cut by 7 bases, the J end by 4 bases, with 14 bases between. The CDR3 is 13 amino acids.

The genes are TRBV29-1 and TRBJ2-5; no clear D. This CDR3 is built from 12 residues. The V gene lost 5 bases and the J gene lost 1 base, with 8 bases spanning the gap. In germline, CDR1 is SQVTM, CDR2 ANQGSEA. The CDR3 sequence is CSVRSPQETQYF. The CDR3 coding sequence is TGCAGCGTTAGATCTCCCCAAGAGACCCAGTACTTC.

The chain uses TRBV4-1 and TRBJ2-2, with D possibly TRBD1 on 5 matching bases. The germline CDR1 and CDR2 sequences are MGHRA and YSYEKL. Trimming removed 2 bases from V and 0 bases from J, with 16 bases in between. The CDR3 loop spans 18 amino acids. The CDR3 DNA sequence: TGCGCCAGCAGCCAATTAAGGGGAACATCGGCGAACACCGGGGAGCTGTTTTTT. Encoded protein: CASSQLRGTSANTGELFF.

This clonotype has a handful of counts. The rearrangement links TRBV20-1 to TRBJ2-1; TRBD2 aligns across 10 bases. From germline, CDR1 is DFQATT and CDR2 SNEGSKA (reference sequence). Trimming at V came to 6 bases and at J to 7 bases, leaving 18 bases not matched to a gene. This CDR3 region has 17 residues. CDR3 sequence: CSAITVLASGSLNEQFF. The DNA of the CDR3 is TGCAGTGCCATAACAGTCTTGGCTAGCGGGAGCTTAAATGAGCAGTTCTTC.

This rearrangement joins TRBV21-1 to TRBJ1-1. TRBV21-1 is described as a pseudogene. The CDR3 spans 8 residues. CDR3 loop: CASISAFF. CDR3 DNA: TGTGCCAGCATCTCGGCTTTCTTT.

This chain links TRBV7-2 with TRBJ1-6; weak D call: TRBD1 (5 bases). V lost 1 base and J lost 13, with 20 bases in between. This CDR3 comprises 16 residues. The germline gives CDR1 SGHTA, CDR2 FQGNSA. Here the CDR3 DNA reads TGTGCCAGCAGCTTAGGAGGGAGGACACTAAGGTCGCCCCTCCACTTT. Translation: CASSLGGRTLRSPLHF.

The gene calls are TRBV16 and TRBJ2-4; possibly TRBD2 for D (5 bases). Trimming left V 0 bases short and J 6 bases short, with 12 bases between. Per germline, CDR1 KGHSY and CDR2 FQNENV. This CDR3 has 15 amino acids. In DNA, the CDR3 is TGTGCCAGCAGCCAATCTATCGCTAGCTCAAACATTCAGTACTTC. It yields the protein CASSQSIASSNIQYF.

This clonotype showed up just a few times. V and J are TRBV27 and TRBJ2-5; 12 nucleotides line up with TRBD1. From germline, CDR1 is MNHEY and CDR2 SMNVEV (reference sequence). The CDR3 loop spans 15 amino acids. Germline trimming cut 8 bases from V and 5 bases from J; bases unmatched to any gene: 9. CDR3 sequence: CASYPGTGGWETQYF. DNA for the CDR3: TGTGCCAGCTATCCCGGGACAGGGGGCTGGGAGACCCAGTACTTC.

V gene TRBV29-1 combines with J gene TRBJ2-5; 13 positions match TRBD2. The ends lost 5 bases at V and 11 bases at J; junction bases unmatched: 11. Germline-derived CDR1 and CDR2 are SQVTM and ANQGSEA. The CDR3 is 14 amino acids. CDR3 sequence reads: CSVITSGRANEQYF. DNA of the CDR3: TGCAGCGTTATAACTAGCGGGAGGGCTAATGAGCAGTACTTC.

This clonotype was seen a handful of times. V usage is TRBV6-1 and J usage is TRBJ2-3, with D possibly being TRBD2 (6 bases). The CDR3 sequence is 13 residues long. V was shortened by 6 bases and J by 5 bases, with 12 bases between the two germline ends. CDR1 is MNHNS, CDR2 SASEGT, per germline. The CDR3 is CASRASEVDTQYF. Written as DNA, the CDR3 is TGTGCCAGCAGAGCTAGCGAGGTAGATACGCAGTATTTT.

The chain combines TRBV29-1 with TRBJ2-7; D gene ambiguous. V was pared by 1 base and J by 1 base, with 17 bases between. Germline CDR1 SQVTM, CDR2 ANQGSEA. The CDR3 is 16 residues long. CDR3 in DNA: TGCAGCGTTGAAGCCTTAAACAACTACCGATCCTACGAGCAGTACTTC. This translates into CSVEALNNYRSYEQYF.

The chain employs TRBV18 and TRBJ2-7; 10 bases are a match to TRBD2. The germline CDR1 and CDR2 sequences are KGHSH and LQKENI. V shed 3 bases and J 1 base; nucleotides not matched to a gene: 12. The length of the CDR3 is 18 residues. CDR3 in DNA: TGTGCCAGCTCACCGACTCCGGGACTAGCGATACAATCCTACGAGCAGTACTTC. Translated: CASSPTPGLAIQSYEQYF. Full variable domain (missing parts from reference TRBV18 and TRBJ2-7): NAGVMQNPRHLVRRRGQEARLRCSPMKGHSHVYWYRQLPEEGLKFMVYLQKENIIDESGMPKERFSAEFPKEGPSILRIQQVVRGDSAAYFCASSPTPGLAIQSYEQYFGPGTRLTVT.

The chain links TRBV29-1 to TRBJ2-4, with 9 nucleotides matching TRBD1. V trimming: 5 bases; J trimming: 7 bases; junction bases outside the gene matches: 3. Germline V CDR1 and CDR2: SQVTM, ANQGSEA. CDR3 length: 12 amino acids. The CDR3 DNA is TGCAGCGTTAGGACAGGGGTGAACATTCAGTACTTC. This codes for CSVRTGVNIQYF.

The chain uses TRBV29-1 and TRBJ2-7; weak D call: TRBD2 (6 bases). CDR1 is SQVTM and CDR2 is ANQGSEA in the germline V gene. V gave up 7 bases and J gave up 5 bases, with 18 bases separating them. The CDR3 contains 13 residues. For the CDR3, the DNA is TGCAGCGCCCTACCGGAGGGGAGCCACGAGCAGTACTTC. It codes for CSALPEGSHEQYF.

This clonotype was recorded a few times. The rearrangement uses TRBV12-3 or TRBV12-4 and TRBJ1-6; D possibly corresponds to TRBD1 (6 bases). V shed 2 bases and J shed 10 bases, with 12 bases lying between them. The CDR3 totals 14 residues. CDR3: CASSLHAGDSPLHF. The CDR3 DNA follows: TGTGCCAGCAGTTTACATGCAGGGGACTCACCCCTCCACTTT.